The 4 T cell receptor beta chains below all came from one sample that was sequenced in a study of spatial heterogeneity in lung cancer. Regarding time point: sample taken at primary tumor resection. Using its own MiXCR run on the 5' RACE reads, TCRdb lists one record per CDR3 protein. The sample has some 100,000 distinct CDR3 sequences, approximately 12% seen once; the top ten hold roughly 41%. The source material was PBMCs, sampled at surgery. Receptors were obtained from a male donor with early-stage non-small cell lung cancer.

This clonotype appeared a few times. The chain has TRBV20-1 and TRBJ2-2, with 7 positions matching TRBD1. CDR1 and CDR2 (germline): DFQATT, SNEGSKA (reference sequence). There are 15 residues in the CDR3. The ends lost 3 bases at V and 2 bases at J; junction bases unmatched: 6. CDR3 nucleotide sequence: TGCAGTGCTAGGGTCGCAGGGGGAAACACCGGGGAGCTGTTTTTT. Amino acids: CSARVAGGNTGELFF.

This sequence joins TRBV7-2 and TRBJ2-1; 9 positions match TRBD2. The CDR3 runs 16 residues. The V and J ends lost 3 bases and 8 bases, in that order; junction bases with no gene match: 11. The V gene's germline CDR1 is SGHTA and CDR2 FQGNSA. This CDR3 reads CASSFDSGSSVYEQFF. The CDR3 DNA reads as TGTGCCAGCAGCTTCGATAGCGGGAGTAGTGTGTATGAGCAGTTCTTC.

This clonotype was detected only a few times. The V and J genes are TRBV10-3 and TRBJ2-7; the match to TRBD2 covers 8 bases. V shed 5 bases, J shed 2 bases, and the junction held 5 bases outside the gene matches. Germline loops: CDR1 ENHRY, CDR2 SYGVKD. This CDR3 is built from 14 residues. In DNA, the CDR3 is TGTGCCATCAGTCCAGCGGGGGCCACCTACGAGCAGTACTTC. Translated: CAISPAGATYEQYF.

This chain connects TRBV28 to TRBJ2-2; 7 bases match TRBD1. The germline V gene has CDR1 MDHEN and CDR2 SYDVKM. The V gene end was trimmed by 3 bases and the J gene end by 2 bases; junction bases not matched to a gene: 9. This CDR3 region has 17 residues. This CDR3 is CASSFFPGQINTGELFF. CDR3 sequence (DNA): TGTGCCAGCAGTTTCTTCCCGGGACAGATAAACACCGGGGAGCTGTTTTTT.